A selection of T cell receptor beta chains follows, all from one sample in a study of blood T cells in healthy people across ages. From the 5' RACE reads, TCRdb called clonotypes with MiXCR, one entry per CDR3 protein. The repertoire includes hundreds of thousands of distinct CDR3 sequences, about 34% of them detected once, and just over 15% sits in the top ten. Specimen: blood. Receptor source: a woman of 80 years or more in good health. CDR3s include the opening cysteine and the closing phenylalanine or tryptophan. The order of the fields is V gene, D gene, CDR3 length, J gene, clone size, CDR3 protein, CDR3 DNA. A D gene is named only where the DNA matches it firmly. Clone size is not always given. Where it is, it says once, few, many or a class for expanded clones.

V: TRBV13
D: NA
length: 17
J: TRBJ2-3
size: many
CDR3: CASSHKWEGVSTDTQYF
DNA: TGTGCCAGCAGCCACAAATGGGAGGGGGTCAGCACAGATACGCAGTATTTT

V: TRBV12-3/TRBV12-4
D: TRBD2
length: 13
J: TRBJ2-1
size: many
CDR3: CASSRLADNEQFF
DNA: TGTGCCAGCAGCCGACTAGCGGACAATGAGCAGTTCTTC

V: TRBV30
D: NA
length: 13
J: TRBJ1-4
size: few
CDR3: CAWSGGQNEKLFF
DNA: TGTGCCTGGAGTGGGGGACAAAATGAAAAACTGTTTTTT

V: TRBV4-1
D: NA
length: 13
J: TRBJ2-5
size: many
CDR3: CASSQDPTAEQYF
DNA: TGCGCCAGCAGCCAAGACCCGACAGCTGAGCAGTACTTC

V: TRBV5-1
D: NA
length: 14
J: TRBJ1-2
size: NA
CDR3: CASSLASGAEGYTF
DNA: TGCGCCAGCAGCTTGGCTTCTGGGGCGGAGGGCTACACCTTC

V: TRBV20-1
D: NA
length: 13
J: TRBJ2-1
size: NA
CDR3: CSASGKLGNEQFF
DNA: TGCAGTGCTAGTGGGAAGTTGGGCAATGAGCAGTTCTTC

V: TRBV6-5
D: TRBD1
length: 15
J: TRBJ1-6
size: many
CDR3: CASTATGQYNSPLHF
DNA: TGTGCCAGCACTGCGACGGGACAGTATAATTCACCCCTCCACTTT

V: TRBV6-5
D: TRBD1
length: 16
J: TRBJ2-2
size: NA
CDR3: CASSYDRAANTGELFF
DNA: TGTGCCAGCAGTTACGACAGGGCCGCGAACACCGGGGAGCTGTTTTTT

V: TRBV5-6
D: NA
length: 16
J: TRBJ1-2
size: NA
CDR3: CASTHAWGDDLEGYTF
DNA: TGTGCCAGCACCCACGCCTGGGGGGACGACCTGGAGGGCTACACCTTC

V: TRBV27
D: TRBD2
length: 16
J: TRBJ2-7
size: many
CDR3: CASSNPGTSGSYEQYF
DNA: TGTGCCAGCAGTAACCCCGGGACTAGCGGCTCCTACGAGCAGTACTTC

V: TRBV11-2
D: TRBD2
length: 16
J: TRBJ2-7
size: many
CDR3: CASSFRQSGGAYEQYF
DNA: TGTGCCAGCAGCTTCCGACAAAGCGGGGGGGCCTACGAGCAGTACTTC

V: TRBV7-8
D: TRBD2
length: 15
J: TRBJ2-3
size: many
CDR3: CASSPPGLSTDTQYF
DNA: TGTGCCAGCAGCCCTCCGGGACTAAGCACAGATACGCAGTATTTT

V: TRBV7-9
D: TRBD2
length: 14
J: TRBJ2-5
size: many
CDR3: CASSTTSGEETQYF
DNA: TGTGCCAGCAGCACCACTAGCGGGGAAGAGACCCAGTACTTC

V: TRBV20-1
D: TRBD1
length: 18
J: TRBJ1-2
size: many
CDR3: CSARDLRQGGVQGYGYTF
DNA: TGCAGTGCTAGAGATCTGAGACAGGGGGGGGTACAGGGCTATGGCTACACCTTC

V: TRBV5-1
D: NA
length: 13
J: TRBJ1-4
size: many
CDR3: CASSWATNEKLFF
DNA: TGCGCCAGCAGCTGGGCAACTAATGAAAAACTGTTTTTT

V: TRBV5-1
D: TRBD1
length: 14
J: TRBJ2-7
size: NA
CDR3: CASSLAGTANEQYF
DNA: TGCGCCAGCAGCTTAGCCGGGACAGCGAACGAGCAGTACTTC

V: TRBV2
D: TRBD1
length: 14
J: TRBJ2-4
size: many
CDR3: CASSEETGSNIQYF
DNA: TGTGCCAGCAGTGAAGAGACAGGGTCAAACATTCAGTACTTC

V: TRBV9
D: NA
length: 14
J: TRBJ2-1
size: many
CDR3: CASSVGGTLNEQFF
DNA: TGTGCCAGCAGCGTAGGAGGGACGTTAAATGAGCAGTTCTTC

V: TRBV20-1
D: NA
length: 14
J: TRBJ2-5
size: NA
CDR3: CSARLTGRKETQYF
DNA: TGCAGTGCTAGATTAACGGGGCGAAAAGAGACCCAGTACTTC

V: TRBV6-1
D: NA
length: 12
J: TRBJ1-6
size: few
CDR3: CASSDLVSPLHF
DNA: TGTGCCAGCAGTGATTTGGTTTCACCCCTCCACTTT

V: TRBV11-2
D: NA
length: 15
J: TRBJ1-6
size: many
CDR3: CASSLLTGGGSPLHF
DNA: TGTGCCAGCAGCTTACTGACCGGAGGGGGTTCACCCCTCCACTTT

V: TRBV7-3
D: NA
length: 16
J: TRBJ2-2
size: few
CDR3: CASSPRPPQGNGELFF
DNA: TGTGCCAGCAGCCCAAGGCCCCCACAGGGAAACGGGGAGCTGTTTTTT

V: TRBV7-2
D: TRBD2
length: 16
J: TRBJ2-1
size: NA
CDR3: CASSLRLRGGWDEQFF
DNA: TGTGCCAGCAGCTTGAGGTTGCGGGGGGGCTGGGATGAGCAGTTCTTC

V: TRBV7-2
D: NA
length: 15
J: TRBJ2-6
size: few
CDR3: CASNLRRAGTNVLTF
DNA: TGTGCCAGCAACCTCCGGCGAGCTGGGACCAACGTCCTGACTTTC

V: TRBV2
D: NA
length: 11
J: TRBJ2-4
size: few
CDR3: CASSESHIQYF
DNA: TGTGCCAGCAGTGAATCTCATATTCAGTACTTC

V: TRBV29-1
D: TRBD2
length: 14
J: TRBJ2-7
size: many
CDR3: CSALGGRVAYEQYF
DNA: TGCAGCGCCCTTGGGGGGAGGGTCGCCTACGAGCAGTACTTC

V: TRBV5-1
D: TRBD1
length: 16
J: TRBJ2-3
size: few
CDR3: CASSSFRDRGTDTQYF
DNA: TGCGCCAGCAGCTCCTTTCGGGACAGGGGCACAGATACGCAGTATTTT

V: TRBV28
D: NA
length: 15
J: TRBJ1-2
size: NA
CDR3: CASSLCSGRGYGYTF
DNA: TGTGCCAGCAGTTTATGTTCAGGTCGGGGCTATGGCTACACCTTC

V: TRBV11-2
D: NA
length: 15
J: TRBJ2-1
size: NA
CDR3: CAGSLTNGAYNEQFF
DNA: TGTGCCGGCAGCTTAACTAACGGGGCCTACAATGAGCAGTTCTTC

V: TRBV18
D: TRBD1
length: 14
J: TRBJ2-5
size: many
CDR3: CASSPNRGQETQYF
DNA: TGTGCCAGCTCACCAAACAGGGGTCAAGAGACCCAGTACTTC

V: TRBV12-3/TRBV12-4
D: NA
length: 15
J: TRBJ2-7
size: NA
CDR3: CASSLVKGSSYEQYF
DNA: TGTGCCAGCAGTTTAGTAAAGGGATCCTCCTACGAGCAGTACTTC

V: TRBV27
D: NA
length: 13
J: TRBJ1-1
size: NA
CDR3: CASSREVNTGAFF
DNA: TGTGCCAGCAGTCGGGAAGTGAACACTGGAGCTTTCTTT

V: TRBV30
D: NA
length: 13
J: TRBJ1-1
size: few
CDR3: CAWSSNRNTEAFF
DNA: TGTGCCTGGAGTAGTAACCGCAACACTGAAGCTTTCTTT

V: TRBV7-2
D: NA
length: 14
J: TRBJ2-5
size: many
CDR3: CASSRGSIQETQYF
DNA: TGTGCCAGCAGCCGGGGGTCCATCCAAGAGACCCAGTACTTC

V: TRBV7-2
D: TRBD1
length: 15
J: TRBJ2-5
size: few
CDR3: CASSLSQGAFNEQYF
DNA: TGTGCCAGCAGCTTAAGCCAGGGGGCTTTCAATGAGCAGTACTTC

V: TRBV13
D: NA
length: 16
J: TRBJ2-7
size: once
CDR3: CASSSPGKDPSYEQYF
DNA: TGTGCCAGCAGCTCCCCGGGGAAGGACCCATCCTACGAGCAGTACTTC